Each of the 3 T cell receptor beta chains below was sequenced from the same sample in a study of blood T cell repertoires in COVID-19. Produced via immunoSEQ multiplex PCR; TCRdb's table is partial and in-frame only. The data contain over 150,000 clones, around 85% of them singletons. The sample consisted of peripheral blood. The receptors here all came from a woman of 80 years or more with COVID-19, enrolled during active disease.

This chain joins TRBV28 and TRBJ1-6; 7 bases are a match to TRBD1. The V and J ends lost 7 bases and 6 bases, in that order; junction bases with no gene match: 6. Per germline, CDR1 MDHEN and CDR2 SYDVKM. The CDR3 has 14 amino acids. The CDR3 protein is CASNPGGFNSPLHF. The CDR3 DNA reads TGTGCCAGCAATCCAGGGGGATTTAATTCACCCCTCCACTTT.

The V and J genes are TRBV6-1 and TRBJ2-1; TRBD1 might be the D (6 bases). Between the trimmed V and J ends, which lost 3 bases and 5 bases, there was a span of 23 bases. Germline V gives CDR1 MNHNS, CDR2 SASEGT. The CDR3 consists of 18 residues. CDR3 sequence reads: CASSEETGGSPRNNEQFF. CDR3 sequence (DNA): TGTGCCAGCAGTGAGGAGACAGGAGGTTCCCCGCGCAACAATGAGCAGTTCTTC.

The J gene is TRBJ2-7, the V gene TRBV28, with D unresolved. Trimming cost V 10 bases and J 2 bases, with 15 bases left between them. The CDR3 length is 13 residues. CDR1 is MDHEN, CDR2 SYDVKM, per germline. The CDR3 sequence is CAIGEVAPYEQYF. In DNA, the CDR3 is TGTGCCATCGGCGAGGTGGCCCCCTACGAGCAGTACTTC.